Listed below are T cell receptor beta chains from one sample, sequenced in a study of shared clonotypes between healthy human individuals. Profiled with immunoSEQ multiplex PCR; TCRdb holds only in-frame clones, not every one. The repertoire holds a few hundred thousand clones, with about 96% as singletons. Sequenced material: naive CD4+ T cells sorted from blood. The receptors come from a woman aged 25-40 years in good health. The CDR3 runs from the conserved cysteine through the conserved F or W.

j_call v_call cdr3_aa
TRBJ2-2 TRBV9 CASSVGAGHNTGELFF
- TRBV7-8 CASSLEVYEQYF
TRBJ2-7 TRBV6-5 CASSHRGRDYEQYF
TRBJ2-1 TRBV5-1 CASSLTHFSYNEQFF
TRBJ1-4 TRBV5-1 CASSLGQMETNEKLFF
TRBJ2-4 TRBV6-1 CASTTGEVAKNIQYF
TRBJ1-2 TRBV28 CASRQGVGGYTF
TRBJ2-1 TRBV11-2 CASSVAPLGRVHEQFF
TRBJ2-5 TRBV6-5 CASSTSGRKETQYF
TRBJ2-5 TRBV9 CASSSRTGSRETQYF
TRBJ2-1 TRBV28 CASRLAGVYNEQFF
TRBJ1-5 TRBV7-9 CASSSDRAGQPQHF
TRBJ2-7 TRBV11-3 CASSLWRRSEGLEQYF
TRBJ2-2 TRBV29-1 CSVRTGFDTGELFF
TRBJ2-5 TRBV6-5 CASSTGGETQYF
TRBJ1-5 TRBV6-6 CASSYGGVVQPQHF
TRBJ2-1 TRBV7-8 CASSSGSGRAGHNEQFF
TRBJ2-7 TRBV7-8 CASSLFGTETYEQYF
TRBJ2-5 TRBV28 CASSFHGTISQETQYF
TRBJ2-1 TRBV5-1 CASSLLAGVPYNEQFF
TRBJ1-2 TRBV28 CASSDRGEGYTF
TRBJ1-2 TRBV4-2 CASSQVWVQNYGYTF
TRBJ2-1 TRBV10-2 CASSRGSSGYNEQFF
TRBJ1-1 TRBV19 CASSITFKGYTEAFF
TRBJ1-5 TRBV7-2 CASSLGPDRVDQPQHF
TRBJ1-4 TRBV4-1 CASSQANGAGKTTNEKLFF
TRBJ2-1 TRBV5-4 CASSLGLAGGGDEQFF
TRBJ2-3 TRBV29-1 CSVQQGAGDTQYF
TRBJ2-7 TRBV10-3 CATGPGGNTYEQYF
TRBJ2-5 TRBV15 CATSVSGRQETQYF
TRBJ2-7 TRBV2 CASSQGSEQYF
TRBJ2-2 TRBV5-6 CASSLETGGPTGELFF
TRBJ2-7 TRBV27 CASSFERGGRGYEQYF
TRBJ2-3 TRBV6-5 CASSYSPTDTQYF
TRBJ2-7 TRBV21-1 CASSAGRGTTYEQYF
TRBJ1-1 TRBV5-1 CASSLVVGPDTEAFF
TRBJ2-4 TRBV11-2 CASRSVRGPNIQYF
TRBJ2-1 TRBV19 CASRRLAGGGTYNEQFF
TRBJ2-6 TRBV28 CASSYARNSGANVLTF
TRBJ2-6 TRBV27 CASSFGQGVEGANVLTF
TRBJ2-7 TRBV5-5 CASSFGSYEQYF
TRBJ2-1 TRBV11-3 CASSPRTGSYNEQFF
TRBJ2-3 TRBV6-7 CASPPVREAADTQYF
TRBJ2-7 TRBV28 CASSGTGTDFYEQYF
TRBJ2-2 TRBV21-1 CASSIRLGTGELFF
TRBJ1-5 TRBV15 CATSRDPSRENQPQHF